The 20 T cell receptor beta chains reported below all come from one sample, sequenced in a study of prognosis after radiotherapy for stage I lung cancer. The TCR beta CDR3 region was amplified from genomic DNA, with two rounds of multiplex PCR being used for the amplification. It was primers specific to each TRBV and TRBJ gene that first-round PCR used. TCRdb redid the calling of the multiplex PCR reads with MiXCR, one entry per CDR3 protein. Among about 25,000 distinct CDR3 sequences listed, under 40% were seen once. The sample was PBMCs, taken before or after stereotactic body radiation therapy (not recorded which). The receptor source for this set is a donor aged 50 or older with non-small cell lung cancer.

The rearrangement links TRBV12-3 or TRBV12-4 to TRBJ2-5; D remains ambiguous. Trimming stripped 5 bases from V and 7 bases from J, with 20 bases between. The CDR3 loop spans 15 amino acids. This chain's CDR3 is CASSLLDGDLGTQYF. The CDR3 coding sequence is TGTGCCAGCAGTCTCTTGGACGGTGACCTAGGGACCCAGTACTTC.

In this sample, this clonotype turned up many times. The chain is built from TRBV7-6 and TRBJ2-5; D is undetermined. The CDR3 sequence is 14 residues long. Germline V CDR1 and CDR2: SGHVS, FNYEAQ. V lost 7 bases to trimming and J lost 2 bases, with 14 bases between them. CDR3 DNA: TGTGCCAGCACGCCCCGGGCAGGACAAGAGACCCAGTACTTC. Its translation: CASTPRAGQETQYF.

The table lists this clonotype with many counts. The CDR3 nucleotides are TGTGCCACCAGTGATCGGGTGGGAAGGGATTACAATGAGCAGTTCTTC. It specifies CATSDRVGRDYNEQFF. The chain links TRBV24-1 to TRBJ2-1; D gene uncertain. V was shortened by 3 bases and J by 4 bases, with 15 bases between the two germline ends. The CDR3 is 16 residues long. The germline gives CDR1 KGHDR, CDR2 SFDVKD.

The table lists this clonotype with many counts. The genes are TRBV27 and TRBJ2-2; perhaps TRBD2 as D (6 bases). Germline assignment: CDR1 MNHEY and CDR2 SMNVEV (reference sequence). The CDR3 runs to 15 residues. The ends were cut back, 8 bases at V and 4 bases at J, with 17 bases in the middle. The CDR3 coding sequence is TGTGCCAGCCATCTTGGAGGACTACCCACCGGGGAGCTGTTTTTT. Amino acid sequence: CASHLGGLPTGELFF.

In its sample, this clonotype was seen many times. CDR3 DNA: TGTGCCAGCAGCTTAGATTCAGTTCAATCCCGGGGAGCTTTCTTT. It is translated as CASSLDSVQSRGAFF. The chain employs TRBV11-3 and TRBJ1-1; D remains unclear. Germline V CDR1 and CDR2: SGHNT, YENEEA. Trimming took 0 bases from V and 10 from J, leaving 18 bases between them. CDR3 length: 15 amino acids.

This clonotype was counted a few times. This sequence may be a read error, since a much larger clone differs from it by one base. CDR3 DNA: TGTGCCAGCAGCTTCTACTGGTCGGTAGCGGGAGGCTATGAGCAGTTCTTC. Its protein is CASSFYWSVAGGYEQFF. The chain joins TRBV11-2 to TRBJ2-1; 10 nucleotides line up with TRBD2. Unmatched junction bases numbered 13, after V lost 3 bases and J lost 8 bases. The V gene's germline CDR1 is SGHAT and CDR2 FQNNGV. The CDR3 is 17 amino acids. Filled out from reference TRBV11-2 and TRBJ2-1, the complete variable domain reads EAGVAQSPRYKIIEKRQSVAFWCNPISGHATLYWYQQILGQGPKLLIQFQNNGVVDDSQLPKDRFSAERLKGVDSTLKIQPAKLEDSAVYLCASSFYWSVAGGYEQFFGPGTRLTVL.

The table lists this clonotype with many counts. The J gene is TRBJ2-1, the V gene TRBV5-1; TRBD1 agrees at 8 bases. The trim removed 4 bases at V and 7 bases at J, leaving 10 bases unmatched. The CDR3 has 15 residues. The germline V gene has CDR1 SGHRS and CDR2 YFSETQ. The CDR3 loop is CASSPGGRGRNEQFF. For the CDR3, the DNA is TGCGCCAGCAGCCCGGGCGGCAGGGGGCGGAATGAGCAGTTCTTC.

A single count supports this clonotype. The CDR3 DNA reads TGTGCCAGCAGTCTCAGGGGTCATGGCAATCAGCCCCAGCATTTT. This sequence encodes CASSLRGHGNQPQHF. The rearrangement joins TRBV12-3 or TRBV12-4 to TRBJ1-5, with D perhaps matching TRBD1 (6 bases). The V and J ends lost 5 bases and 2 bases respectively, with 13 bases between them. This CDR3 has 15 amino acids.

On this clonotype itself: Its ends do not fully match the called genes, so a read error is possible. V gene TRBV27 combines with J gene TRBJ2-3, with TRBD2 as a possible D gene (5 bases). This CDR3 is built from 15 residues. Germline lookup yields CDR1 MNHEY and CDR2 SMNVEV (reference sequence). The CDR3 coding sequence is TGTGTCAGCAATTTATCGGGGTTTAACACAGATACGCAGTATTTT. It translates to CVSNLSGFNTDTQYF.

This clonotype was counted ten times or more. V usage is TRBV19 and J usage is TRBJ1-5; no clear D. This CDR3 spans 14 amino acids. V was pared by 5 bases and J by 0 bases, with 8 bases between. Germline values: CDR1 LNHDA, CDR2 SQIVND (reference sequence). DNA for the CDR3: TGTGCCAGTAGTCGATCGGGTAGCAATCAGCCCCAGCATTTT. Translating it yields CASSRSGSNQPQHF. The complete variable domain, with remaining parts taken from reference TRBV19 and TRBJ1-5, reads DGGITQSPKYLFRKEGQNVTLSCEQNLNHDAMYWYRQDPGQGLRLIYYSQIVNDFQKGDIAEGYSVSREKKESFPLTVTSAQKNPTAFYLCASSRSGSNQPQHFGDGTRLSIL.

Comment on this clonotype: A read error may explain this, as a much larger clone is one base away. The rearrangement joins TRBV7-2 to TRBJ2-5; D uncertain. The germline CDR1 and CDR2 sequences are SGHTA and FQGNSA. This CDR3 has 14 residues. V was clipped by 1 base and J by 0 bases, with 6 bases between them. The DNA of the CDR3 is TGTGCCAGCAGCTTAGGGATGGACCAAGAGACCCAGTACTTC. This translates into CASSLGMDQETQYF.

The chain employs TRBV28 and TRBJ1-6, with D hard to call. The CDR3 contains 12 residues. Germline CDR1 and CDR2: MDHEN and SYDVKM. Trimming left V 3 bases short and J 8 bases short, with 5 bases between. The CDR3 reads CASSLVYSPLHF. DNA of the CDR3: TGTGCCAGCAGTTTGGTCTATTCACCCCTCCACTTT.

A few counts support this clonotype. The rearrangement joins TRBV28 to TRBJ1-5, with a possible D match to TRBD1 (6 bases). V shed 4 bases and J shed 0 bases, with 13 bases lying between them. From germline, CDR1 is MDHEN and CDR2 SYDVKM. The length of the CDR3 is 16 residues. The CDR3 bases are TGTGCCAGCAGTTCCTGGGGGCTGGATAGCAATCAGCCCCAGCATTTT. It yields the protein CASSSWGLDSNQPQHF.

V gene TRBV20-1 combines with J gene TRBJ2-4; D possibly corresponds to TRBD2 (6 bases). The length of the CDR3 is 16 residues. Germline lookup yields CDR1 DFQATT and CDR2 SNEGSKA (reference sequence). V lost 0 bases to trimming and J lost 3 bases, with 15 bases between them. The CDR3 DNA sequence: TGCAGTGCTAGAGATCCAACTAGCTCTGGCAAAAACATTCAGTACTTC. It codes for CSARDPTSSGKNIQYF.

The sample holds many counts of this clonotype. V gene TRBV24-1 combines with J gene TRBJ2-7, with a weak D call TRBD2 (6 bases). The V end lost 4 bases, the J end lost 0 bases, and 15 bases lay between the germline ends. There are 16 residues in the CDR3. Germline CDR1 KGHDR, CDR2 SFDVKD. CDR3 sequence (DNA): TGTGCCACCAGTGAGGGCCGGCGGGAAAGCTCCTACGAGCAGTACTTC. As protein: CATSEGRRESSYEQYF.

This clonotype was counted at least ten times. In DNA, the CDR3 is TGCAGTGCTAGATCCCCCGGTGGACCGGGCGATACGCAGTATTTT. Translating it yields CSARSPGGPGDTQYF. The gene calls are TRBV20-1 and TRBJ2-3; D gene uncertain. CDR1 and CDR2 from the germline V gene are DFQATT and SNEGSKA (reference sequence). The CDR3 consists of 15 residues. V lost 2 bases and J 6 bases, leaving 18 bases between the germline ends.

This clonotype showed up many times. V and J are TRBV20-1 and TRBJ2-3; D might be TRBD1 or TRBD2, each matching 5 bases. The CDR3 has 12 amino acids. Germline CDR1 reads DFQATT; CDR2 reads SNEGSKA (reference sequence). The V end lost 4 bases, the J end lost 2 bases, and 7 bases lay between the germline ends. CDR3 sequence: CSATGATDTQYF. In nucleotides, the CDR3 is TGCAGTGCTACCGGGGCCACAGATACGCAGTATTTT.

This rearrangement joins TRBV27 to TRBJ1-6; no clear D. Looked up from germline, CDR1 is MNHEY and CDR2 is SMNVEV (reference sequence). The CDR3 length is 14 residues. Deletions cut 6 bases from V and 10 bases from J, with 16 bases between. The CDR3 sequence is CASSPRGVGSPLHF. The CDR3, as DNA: TGTGCCAGCAGCCCCCGTGGGGTGGGATCACCCCTCCACTTT.

A note on this clonotype: One base separates it from a far larger clone, so it is likely a read error. The CDR3 DNA reads TGTGCCAGCAGTTACCGGCTAGCGGGAGGGCTGGAGACCAAGTACTTC. It codes for CASSYRLAGGLETKYF. The chain couples TRBV6-9 to TRBJ2-5, with 12 bases matching TRBD2. The CDR3 consists of 16 residues. CDR1 is MNHGY, CDR2 SVAAGI, per germline.

This rearrangement joins TRBV5-1 to TRBJ2-7; D tentatively reads TRBD1 or TRBD2 (6 bases each). V was cut by 0 bases and J by 7 bases, with 17 bases left in between. The V gene's germline CDR1 is SGHRS and CDR2 YFSETQ. The CDR3 loop spans 15 amino acids. CDR3 DNA sequence: TGCGCCAGCAGCTTGGAGATCGGGGGCTGGGGGGAGCAGTACTTC. This translates into CASSLEIGGWGEQYF.